The 27 T cell receptor beta chains below all came from one sample that was sequenced in a study of cytomegalovirus exposure and HLA in healthy donors. Both 60 Vbeta primers and 13 Jbeta primers went into the PCR. Using immunoSEQ multiplex PCR, the repertoire was profiled, and TCRdb retains in-frame clones only, with some absent. Here the sample table reports around 25,000 clones. Sequences were obtained from PBMCs. The receptor source for this set is a male donor in good health and CMV-seropositive.

The chain is built from TRBV5-6 and TRBJ1-1; unclear D gene. Trimming stripped 0 bases from V and 0 bases from J, with 6 bases between. The germline V gene has CDR1 SGHDT and CDR2 YYEEEE. The CDR3 is made up of 14 amino acids. The CDR3 bases are TGTGCCAGCAGCTTGGGACTGTTGAACACTGAAGCTTTCTTT. Residues: CASSLGLLNTEAFF.

The rearrangement links TRBV28 to TRBJ1-1, with TRBD1 identical over 8 bases. The CDR3 is made up of 12 amino acids. In germline, CDR1 is MDHEN, CDR2 SYDVKM. J lost 5 bases, V lost 7 bases, and 3 bases had no gene match. DNA of the CDR3: TGTGCCAGCAAGACAGGGGTTACTGAAGCTTTCTTT. Protein product: CASKTGVTEAFF.

The CDR3 sequence is CASSYPPGQEETQYF. CDR3 nucleotides: TGTGCCAGCAGTTACCCCCCGGGACAGGAAGAGACCCAGTACTTC. The chain employs TRBV6-6 and TRBJ2-5, with 8 bases aligning to TRBD1. Germline V CDR1 and CDR2: MNHNY, SVGAGI (reference sequence). The CDR3 totals 15 residues. V was pared by 2 bases and J by 3 bases, with 5 bases of the junction left unmatched.

This sequence joins TRBV9 and TRBJ1-2, with D perhaps matching TRBD1 (6 bases). Germline values: CDR1 SGDLS, CDR2 YYNGEE. Trimming shortened V by 3 bases and J by 4 bases, and 13 bases separated the two germline ends. The CDR3 length is 14 residues. CDR3 sequence (DNA): TGTGCCAGCAGCGCAAACAGGGATAGCTATGGCTACACCTTC. Amino acids: CASSANRDSYGYTF.

This rearrangement joins TRBV30 to TRBJ1-4, with D tentatively TRBD1 (6 bases). V was shortened by 0 bases and J by 8 bases, with 16 bases between the two germline ends. The CDR3 runs to 15 residues. The germline V gene has CDR1 GTSNPN and CDR2 SVGIG (reference sequence). The CDR3 bases are TGTGCCTGGAGTGTTCCGGGGGGGGCAGAAGAAAAACTGTTTTTT. This encodes CAWSVPGGAEEKLFF. Drawing the rest from reference TRBV30 and TRBJ1-4, the complete variable domain is SQTIHQWPATLVQPVGSPLSLECTVEGTSNPNLYWYRQAAGRGLQLLFYSVGIGQISSEVPQNLSASRPQDRQFILSSKKLLLSDSGFYLCAWSVPGGAEEKLFFGSGTQLSVL.

The gene calls are TRBV1 and TRBJ2-1; the table names TRBD2, a call not compared with the DNA. TRBV1 corresponds to a pseudogene. This CDR3 is 16 amino acids long. The CDR3 nucleotides read TGCACCAGCAGCCAAGAGGGACTAGCGGGAGACAATGAGCAGTTCTTC. This sequence encodes CTSSQEGLAGDNEQFF.

The chain is built from TRBV18 and TRBJ2-6; 9 nucleotides line up with TRBD1. The CDR3 covers 18 residues. V gave up 9 bases and J gave up 2 bases; unmatched junction bases: 14. Germline V gene data show CDR1 as KGHSH and CDR2 as LQKENI. CDR3 sequence: CASQTPGQGLAGANVLTF. As DNA, the CDR3 is TGTGCCAGTCAGACGCCGGGACAGGGCTTAGCTGGGGCCAACGTCCTGACTTTC.

The V gene is TRBV28, the J gene TRBJ2-5; 10 bases match TRBD1. The CDR3 has 14 residues. CDR1 is MDHEN and CDR2 is SYDVKM in the germline V gene. Trimming removed 9 bases from V and 3 bases from J; junction bases left unmatched: 7. CDR3 residues: CASMGQGFKETQYF. In DNA, the CDR3 is TGTGCCAGTATGGGACAGGGGTTCAAAGAGACCCAGTACTTC.

The chain couples TRBV2 to TRBJ2-5; 12 nucleotides align to TRBD2. The CDR3 contains 15 residues. CDR1 is SNHLY and CDR2 is FYNNEI in the germline V gene. V shed 4 bases, J shed 5 bases, and the junction held 5 bases outside the gene matches. This chain's CDR3 is CASSGLAGAVETQYF. In DNA, the CDR3 is TGTGCCAGCAGTGGACTAGCGGGGGCTGTTGAGACCCAGTACTTC.

The chain uses TRBV15 and TRBJ2-5, with 7 bases aligning to TRBD1. The CDR3 runs 15 residues. Germline V gene lookup returns CDR1 LNHNV and CDR2 YYDKDF (reference sequence). Trimming removed 2 bases from V and 5 bases from J; junction bases left unmatched: 8. CDR3 nucleotide sequence: TGTGCCACCAGCAGACGACAGGGCTTCGCGGAGACCCAGTACTTC. Translating gives CATSRRQGFAETQYF.

This chain joins TRBV5-1 and TRBJ2-2, with D possibly being TRBD1 (5 bases). The CDR3 consists of 15 residues. Between the trimmed V and J ends, which lost 3 bases and 6 bases, there was a span of 15 bases. Germline V gives CDR1 SGHRS, CDR2 YFSETQ. The CDR3 DNA reads TGCGCCAGCAGCTCGCAGGACACGGCGGCCGGGGAGCTGTTTTTT. It codes for CASSSQDTAAGELFF.

A word on this clone: Since the CDR3 does not end with the conserved phenylalanine or tryptophan, this likely comes from a read error. The DNA is left out, because the CDR3 cannot be placed on it with certainty; the CDR3 is given as TCRdb lists it. The chain employs TRBV30 and TRBJ1-2; TRBD1, the table's D call, was not compared with the DNA. The CDR3 comprises 12 residues, both ends counted. The germline V gene encodes CDR1 GTSNPN and CDR2 SVGIG (reference sequence). CDR3 sequence reads: CAWSLTGTVALL.

V is TRBV4-1 and J is TRBJ2-5, with TRBD2 matching 10 bases. This CDR3 has 15 amino acids. Germline V lookup: CDR1 MGHRA, CDR2 YSYEKL. V lost 1 base and J lost 1; bases outside the gene matches: 0. The DNA of the CDR3 is TGCGCCAGCAGCCAAGGGACTAGCGGCCAAGAGACCCAGTACTTC. Protein product: CASSQGTSGQETQYF.

This chain links TRBV7-9 with TRBJ1-1; no firm D call. This CDR3 has 14 amino acids. Germline lookup yields CDR1 SEHNR and CDR2 FQNEAQ (reference sequence). V lost 6 bases to trimming and J lost 4 bases, with 15 bases between them. The CDR3 loop is CASSSLPRGTEAFF. As DNA, the CDR3 is TGTGCCAGCAGTTCACTCCCCCGGGGCACTGAAGCTTTCTTT.

The J gene is TRBJ1-1, the V gene TRBV4-1, with D uncertain. Trimming cost V 4 bases and J 8 bases, with 11 bases left between them. CDR3 length: 12 residues. Germline loops: CDR1 MGHRA, CDR2 YSYEKL. The CDR3 DNA sequence: TGCGCCAGCAGCCGTCCTTGGGCGGAAGCTTTCTTT. It encodes CASSRPWAEAFF.

The chain links TRBV30 to TRBJ1-4; a weak D match, TRBD1 (5 bases). Trimming pared 3 bases from V and 7 bases from J, leaving 9 bases between. The V gene's germline CDR1 is GTSNPN and CDR2 SVGIG (reference sequence). The CDR3 is 12 amino acids. CDR3 nucleotides: TGTGCCTGGAGCCGGGACTCTGAAAAACTGTTTTTT. It codes for CAWSRDSEKLFF.

The DNA of the CDR3 is TGTGCCACCAGCCGCAAGGGGGGGGACAATGAGCAGTTCTTC. It yields the protein CATSRKGGDNEQFF. The J gene is TRBJ2-1, the V gene TRBV15; possible D gene TRBD2, 7 bases. From germline, CDR1 is LNHNV and CDR2 YYDKDF (reference sequence). The CDR3 runs 14 residues. With 5 bases removed from V and 5 bases from J, the gap between germline ends came to 13 bases.

The chain recombines TRBV12-5 with TRBJ2-3; D remains ambiguous. The CDR3 covers 13 residues. The V end was cut by 6 bases, the J end by 4 bases, with 11 bases between. Germline values: CDR1 LGHNT, CDR2 FRNRAP. The DNA of the CDR3 is TGTGCTAGTGGGTCCTCGGTTCCAGATACGCAGTATTTT. As protein: CASGSSVPDTQYF.

CDR3 nucleotide sequence: TGTGCCTGGAGTGTACGGGACAATGAGCAGTTCTTC. It is translated as CAWSVRDNEQFF. The gene calls are TRBV30 and TRBJ2-1; D is uncertain. CDR3 length: 12 amino acids. Deletions cut 0 bases from V and 5 bases from J, with 5 bases between. CDR1 and CDR2 from the germline V gene are GTSNPN and SVGIG (reference sequence).

In the case of this clone: Other nucleotide sequences in the sample specify the same CDR3. This sequence joins TRBV7-2 and TRBJ1-2; 7 nucleotides line up with TRBD1. Germline trimming cut 4 bases from V and 8 bases from J; bases unmatched to any gene: 7. This CDR3 is built from 13 residues. Germline V gene lookup returns CDR1 SGHTA and CDR2 FQGNSA. The DNA for the CDR3 is TGTGCCAGCAGCTCCAGACAGGGAGGCGGCTACACCTTC. Amino acids: CASSSRQGGGYTF.

J is TRBJ2-7 and V is TRBV7-6; 7 nucleotides line up with TRBD1. This CDR3 comprises 14 residues. With 3 bases clipped from V and 0 bases from J, the junction kept 2 bases outside the gene matches. CDR1 is SGHVS and CDR2 is FNYEAQ in the germline V gene. CDR3 nucleotide sequence: TGTGCCAGCAGCTTCGGACAGGTCTCCTACGAGCAGTACTTC. It is translated as CASSFGQVSYEQYF.

This chain uses TRBV18 with TRBJ1-4, with 9 positions matching TRBD1. Germline CDR1 is KGHSH and CDR2 is LQKENI. The CDR3 runs to 17 residues. The J segment lost 7 bases and the V segment lost 4 bases, leaving 13 bases of the junction unmatched. CDR3 sequence (DNA): TGTGCCAGCTCACGGACAGGGGCATTCGGGGGAGGTGAAAAACTGTTTTTT. Translation: CASSRTGAFGGGEKLFF.

V is TRBV4-2 and J is TRBJ2-7; tentative D call: TRBD2 (7 bases). Between the trimmed V and J ends, which lost 1 base and 2 bases, there was a span of 18 bases. The CDR3 covers 17 residues. CDR1 is LGHNA, CDR2 YNFKEQ, per germline. CDR3 region: CASSQGRGLAAPYEQYF. DNA of the CDR3: TGTGCCAGCAGCCAAGGCCGGGGGCTAGCGGCCCCCTACGAGCAGTACTTC.

The chain couples TRBV29-1 to TRBJ2-1; a weak D match, TRBD2 (5 bases). Germline CDR1 reads SQVTM; CDR2 reads ANQGSEA. Trimming removed 1 base at V and 0 bases at J, with 16 bases between. This CDR3 contains 17 residues. This CDR3 is CSVEGREAQSSYNEQFF. The CDR3, as DNA: TGCAGCGTTGAAGGACGGGAAGCGCAGAGCTCCTACAATGAGCAGTTCTTC.

The chain combines TRBV5-6 with TRBJ2-1; D might be TRBD1 (6 bases). Deletions cut 0 bases from V and 4 bases from J, with 11 bases between. CDR3 size: 15 residues. Germline V gene lookup returns CDR1 SGHDT and CDR2 YYEEEE. The CDR3 sequence: CASSLGQVAYNEQFF. As DNA, the CDR3 is TGTGCCAGCAGCTTGGGACAGGTAGCGTACAATGAGCAGTTCTTC.

The chain carries TRBV9 and TRBJ2-3, with TRBD1 identical over 8 bases. V lost 3 bases, J lost 1 base, and 1 base stayed unmatched. This CDR3 has 14 residues. CDR1 is SGDLS, CDR2 YYNGEE, per germline. CDR3 protein: CASSAGQGTDTQYF. The CDR3 DNA follows: TGTGCCAGCAGCGCGGGACAGGGCACAGATACGCAGTATTTT.

The chain links TRBV30 to TRBJ2-1; D is possibly TRBD2 (6 bases). The CDR3 contains 14 residues. CDR1 and CDR2 (germline): GTSNPN, SVGIG (reference sequence). The V gene lost 4 bases and the J gene lost 7 bases, with 17 bases spanning the gap. CDR3 in DNA: TGTGCCTGGAAAGGTCTCGCGGGGAAGAATGAGCAGTTCTTC. Translated: CAWKGLAGKNEQFF.